The present entry profiles one T cell receptor (delta chain) with its context. This clone is characterized as large (0.1 to 1%). Its antigen is still unknown. Base qualities were left out, and no much larger clone turns up one base away. The V and J ends are trimmed by 3 bases and 0 bases, leaving 13 bases between them. The CDR3 has 15 amino acids, counting the end cysteine and phenylalanine. Only CDR3 DNA remains: 45 bases, in frame from the first base. For CDR1 and CDR2, the germline V gene lists GEAIGNYY and EKD. The record originates from a study of gamma-delta T cells after stem cell transplantation (dated by TCRdb to about 2016). The protocol used for the library was RT-PCR. Sequenced on an Illumina MiSeq. For TCRdb, the public reads were processed anew by CATT, and duplicate DNA sequences were folded into one row. The sample includes roughly 900 delta-chain clones, with about 2.6% observed a single time. The ten top clones hold just over 55% of the sample.

The receptor comes from a human donor. It is not recorded whose cells these are; they may come from a transplant donor. The chain uses TRDV2 and TRDJ1; D gene: possibly TRDD3, on 5 matching bases. The sample was gamma-delta T cells. The CDR3 region reads CACDPLGGYTDKLIF. The sequenced DNA: TGTGCCTGTGACCCTCTGGGCGGGTACACCGATAAACTCATCTTT.